These 9 T cell receptor beta chains originate from one sample sequenced in a study of identical twins (dated by TCRdb to the mid-2010s). The library relied on 5' RACE. Sequenced on an Illumina HiSeq 2000. TCRdb reworked the public reads: Q25 trimming with fastp, MiXCR clone assembly, productive beta chains retained. Identical CDR3 protein sequences are pooled into one entry, listed with their most common genes and DNA. This sample lists hundreds of thousands of distinct CDR3 sequences; about 12% were detected once. The ten top clones hold around 1.5% of the sample. The sample was also linked to a second study, of yellow fever vaccine responses in identical twins.

Material: PBMCs. The receptors stem from a woman between 18 and 29 years old in good health.

The table lists this clonotype with a few counts. Here the CDR3 DNA reads TGCGCCAGCAGCTCTCCCAAGTCCTACGAGCAGTACTTC. Translating it yields CASSSPKSYEQYF. The V and J genes are TRBV5-1 and TRBJ2-7; D is uncertain. CDR1 is SGHRS, CDR2 YFSETQ, per germline. The CDR3 runs to 13 residues. The germline V and J ends were trimmed by 3 bases and 1 base, with 8 bases remaining between them.

This clonotype was seen a few times. This rearrangement joins TRBV5-1 to TRBJ2-2; 8 bases agree with TRBD1. Trimming removed 0 bases from V and 7 bases from J; junction bases left unmatched: 5. The CDR3 length is 15 residues. Germline CDR1 and CDR2: SGHRS and YFSETQ. The CDR3: CASSLADRESGELFF. The DNA of the CDR3 is TGCGCCAGCAGCTTGGCGGACAGGGAGAGCGGGGAGCTGTTTTTT.

This chain links TRBV7-9 with TRBJ2-1; 10 bases fit TRBD2. Trimming took 3 bases from V and 6 from J; bases not matched to a gene: 5. Germline V gene data show CDR1 as SEHNR and CDR2 as FQNEAQ (reference sequence). The CDR3 totals 15 residues. CDR3: CASSFLAGASNEQFF. As DNA, the CDR3 is TGTGCCAGCAGCTTTCTAGCGGGGGCAAGCAATGAGCAGTTCTTC.

The sample holds many counts of this clonotype. The V gene is TRBV7-8, the J gene TRBJ2-7, with 10 bases aligning to TRBD1. The junction had 2 bases not matched to a gene; V was cut back by 0 bases and J by 0 bases. In germline, CDR1 is SGHVS, CDR2 FQNEAQ. The CDR3 totals 16 residues. This CDR3 is CASSLARTGGSYEQYF. CDR3 DNA sequence: TGTGCCAGCAGCTTAGCTCGGACAGGGGGCTCCTACGAGCAGTACTTC.

V gene TRBV19 combines with J gene TRBJ2-5, with D unclear. Looked up from germline, CDR1 is LNHDA and CDR2 is SQIVND (reference sequence). The CDR3 sequence is 13 residues long. V was pared by 4 bases and J by 3 bases, with 9 bases between. CDR3 bases: TGTGCCAGTAGTACACTGATAGAAGAGACCCAGTACTTC. It translates to CASSTLIEETQYF.

This clonotype was recorded many times. J is TRBJ1-1 and V is TRBV5-6; D gene ambiguous. Trimming took off 1 base at V and 0 bases at J, with 7 bases between the two ends. Germline V CDR1 and CDR2: SGHDT, YYEEEE. This CDR3 has 14 amino acids. As DNA, the CDR3 is TGTGCCAGCAGCTTGATGGGGTTGAACACTGAAGCTTTCTTT. Its translation is CASSLMGLNTEAFF. The variable domain in full, with the rest retrieved from reference TRBV5-6 and TRBJ1-1, is DAGVTQSPTHLIKTRGQQVTLRCSPKSGHDTVSWYQQALGQGPQFIFQYYEEEERQRGNFPDRFSGHQFPNYSSELNVNALLLGDSALYLCASSLMGLNTEAFFGQGTRLTVV.

In its sample, this clonotype was seen many times. The chain carries TRBV10-3 and TRBJ2-2, with D maybe TRBD1 (5 bases). V was trimmed by 11 bases and J by 0 bases, leaving 13 bases between them. Per the germline V gene, CDR1 is ENHRY and CDR2 is SYGVKD. The CDR3 contains 14 residues. The DNA of the CDR3 is TGTGCCTCTAACCAGGGCTCGAACACCGGGGAGCTGTTTTTT. Encoded protein: CASNQGSNTGELFF.

The chain carries TRBV10-3 and TRBJ2-1; TRBD2 matches at 9 bases. Trimming at V came to 4 bases and at J to 7 bases, leaving 14 bases not matched to a gene. The CDR3 contains 17 residues. CDR1 and CDR2 from the germline V gene are ENHRY and SYGVKD. This CDR3 is CAISARPLAGVGNEQFF. For the CDR3, the DNA is TGTGCCATCAGTGCTCGACCTTTAGCGGGAGTTGGGAATGAGCAGTTCTTC.

This clonotype turned up a few times. V usage is TRBV28 and J usage is TRBJ1-2; D might be TRBD1 (5 bases). The CDR3 runs 13 residues. The V gene lost 3 bases and the J gene lost 6 bases, with 11 bases spanning the gap. Per the germline V gene, CDR1 is MDHEN and CDR2 is SYDVKM. The CDR3 is CASSFRASDGYTF. The DNA of the CDR3 is TGTGCCAGCAGTTTCAGGGCATCCGATGGCTACACCTTC.